By its share, the clone carrying this TCR beta chain is medium-sized. The antigen is unknown. The CDR3 length is 10 residues. Between the trimmed V and J ends, which lost 6 bases and 9 bases, there was a span of 6 bases. The record originates from a study of T-cell reconstitution after alpha-beta-depleted transplantation in children. Researchers prepared the TCRbeta library using unique molecular identifiers, the study reports. TCRdb processed the PCR reads anew with MiXCR; each CDR3 protein has one entry. This sample has about 15,000 distinct CDR3 sequences, with roughly 5.3% found just once. Notes on the study in general: Approximately two months post-transplant, alpha-beta T cells reportedly originated from several hundred expanded graft clones. Newly produced T cells mostly accounted for T-cell counts and diversity one year post-transplant.

Sequencing used PBMCs, obtained before TCRalphabeta/CD19-depleted stem cell transplant. The chain uses TRBV12-3 or TRBV12-4 and TRBJ2-1, with D unresolved. The clonotype originates from a boy younger than 18 with acute lymphoblastic leukemia, due to receive a stem cell transplant. CDR3 in amino acids: CASSLGEQFF. The CDR3 DNA follows: TGTGCCAGCAGCCTTGGTGAGCAGTTCTTC.